The 20 T cell receptor beta chains listed next were all sequenced from one sample in a study of blood T cell repertoires in COVID-19 (dated by TCRdb to the early 2020s). Library construction relied on the immunoSEQ multiplex PCR assay. TCRdb's version of the immuneACCESS table is confined to in-frame rearrangements and falls short of the full clone set. An unresolved V gene accounts for under half of the shortfall where checked; the remainder is of unknown origin. This sample holds tens of thousands of clones; around four fifths were observed only once. The biggest ten clones account for 5.3% of the sample. The sample comprised peripheral blood. The receptors come from a man between 65 and 85 years old with acute or convalescent COVID-19.

The rearrangement uses TRBV18 and TRBJ2-7; TRBD2 might be the D (5 bases). The V and J ends lost 6 bases and 6 bases respectively, with 6 bases between them. CDR1 and CDR2 (germline): KGHSH, LQKENI. The length of the CDR3 is 10 residues. CDR3 in amino acids: CASSGAEQYF. CDR3 nucleotides: TGTGCCAGCTCGGGAGCCGAGCAGTACTTC.

The CDR3 DNA follows: TGCGCCAGCAGCCAAGTAGGGCGGGGGAAACTGTTTTTT. This encodes CASSQVGRGKLFF. The chain couples TRBV4-1 to TRBJ1-4; perhaps TRBD1 as D (5 bases). The CDR3 is 13 amino acids. Germline lookup yields CDR1 MGHRA and CDR2 YSYEKL. Trimming removed 1 base from V and 11 bases from J, with 11 bases in between.

The genes are TRBV10-2 and TRBJ2-7, with 9 nucleotides matching TRBD1. Germline lookup yields CDR1 WSHSY and CDR2 SAAADI. The V and J ends lost 6 bases and 5 bases, in that order; junction bases with no gene match: 11. This CDR3 has 15 amino acids. In DNA, the CDR3 is TGCGCCAGCAGCAGAAACCGGGACAGGGTCCACGAGCAGTACTTC. It yields the protein CASSRNRDRVHEQYF.

In its sample, this clone was seen once. The chain uses TRBV11-2 and TRBJ1-1, with TRBD1 identical over 7 bases. The CDR3 length is 16 residues. J was trimmed by 7 bases and V by 4 bases; bases with no gene match: 15. Germline CDR1 is SGHAT and CDR2 is FQNNGV. DNA for the CDR3: TGTGCCAGCAGCTCACTGTCCCGGGACAGAGTCCGTGAAGCTTTCTTT. It is translated as CASSSLSRDRVREAFF.

The rearrangement uses TRBV2 and TRBJ1-5, with 8 bases lining up with TRBD1. The CDR3 is 15 amino acids. With V trimmed by 8 bases and J by 2 bases, 8 bases remained unmatched. Germline-derived CDR1 and CDR2 are SNHLY and FYNNEI. CDR3 sequence (DNA): TGTGCCAGCCTTCGGGACAGGTTTGGCAATCAGCCCCAGCATTTT. It translates to CASLRDRFGNQPQHF.

The rearrangement joins TRBV5-6 to TRBJ2-7, with TRBD2 identical over 7 bases. The CDR3 runs 16 residues. Per germline, CDR1 SGHDT and CDR2 YYEEEE. Germline trimming cut 1 base from V and 2 bases from J; bases unmatched to any gene: 9. Here the CDR3 reads CASSLTGGVTPYEQYF. The CDR3 region has the DNA TGTGCCAGCAGCTTGACGGGGGGAGTAACTCCCTACGAGCAGTACTTC.

The rearrangement joins TRBV6-5 to TRBJ2-1; TRBD2 matches 12 bases. The CDR3 runs 15 residues. Trimming took 6 bases from V and 15 from J; bases not matched to a gene: 15. In germline, CDR1 is MNHEY, CDR2 SVGAGI. CDR3 protein: CASSQLAGGPPFLFF. CDR3 nucleotide sequence: TGTGCCAGCAGCCAACTAGCGGGGGGACCCCCTTTTCTGTTCTTC.

The chain uses TRBV28 and TRBJ1-5, with 8 bases aligning to TRBD1. CDR1 and CDR2 (germline): MDHEN, SYDVKM. The CDR3 has 15 amino acids. The V and J ends lost 8 bases and 3 bases, in that order; junction bases with no gene match: 9. CDR3 DNA: TGTGCCAGCGGTTCGCGACAGGGGATCAATCAGCCCCAGCATTTT. It encodes CASGSRQGINQPQHF. The complete variable domain, with remaining parts taken from reference TRBV28 and TRBJ1-5, reads DVKVTQSSRYLVKRTGEKVFLECVQDMDHENMFWYRQDPGLGLRLIYFSYDVKMKEKGDIPEGYSVSREKKERFSLILESASTNQTSMYLCASGSRQGINQPQHFGDGTRLSIL.

The genes are TRBV2 and TRBJ2-7; 10 nucleotides line up with TRBD2. Germline V gene sequence: CDR1 SNHLY, CDR2 FYNNEI. The CDR3 is 14 residues long. Trimming took 7 bases from V and 4 from J; bases not matched to a gene: 7. CDR3 protein: CASTYTSGAYEQYF. In nucleotides, the CDR3 is TGTGCCAGCACCTATACTAGCGGGGCATACGAGCAGTACTTC.

In DNA, the CDR3 is TGTGCCATCAAAGGACAGGAGAACACTGAAGCTTTCTTT. Its protein is CAIKGQENTEAFF. This sequence joins TRBV10-3 and TRBJ1-1, with TRBD1 identical over 7 bases. Germline loops: CDR1 ENHRY, CDR2 SYGVKD. The CDR3 has 13 residues. Germline trimming cut 7 bases from V and 1 base from J; bases unmatched to any gene: 3.

The V and J genes are TRBV5-4 and TRBJ2-1, with D unclear. The CDR3 is 16 residues long. CDR1 is SGHNT and CDR2 is YYREEE in the germline V gene (reference sequence). V was shortened by 0 bases and J by 0 bases, with 10 bases between the two germline ends. CDR3: CASSLDASSSYNEQFF. CDR3 coding DNA: TGTGCCAGCAGCTTGGACGCGTCTAGCTCCTACAATGAGCAGTTCTTC.

This clone was observed a single time. The chain links TRBV12-5 to TRBJ2-1; TRBD2 agrees at 7 bases. The junction had 17 bases not matched to a gene; V was cut back by 2 bases and J by 4 bases. This CDR3 has 19 amino acids. Looked up from germline, CDR1 is LGHNT and CDR2 is FRNRAP. CDR3 sequence reads: CASGLPNSPRLAGYNEQFF. The CDR3 coding sequence is TGTGCTAGTGGTTTGCCCAACTCGCCTCGACTAGCTGGTTACAATGAGCAGTTCTTC.

The genes are TRBV5-4 and TRBJ1-6; D is unclear. The CDR3 consists of 14 residues. CDR1 and CDR2 from the germline V gene are SGHNT and YYREEE (reference sequence). Trimming left V 4 bases short and J 3 bases short, with 8 bases between. CDR3 nucleotide sequence: TGTGCCAGCAGCACTTCCAACTATAATTCACCCCTCCACTTT. It codes for CASSTSNYNSPLHF.

This sequence joins TRBV28 and TRBJ1-5; D not certain. V was trimmed by 10 bases and J by 2 bases, leaving 12 bases between them. The V gene's germline CDR1 is MDHEN and CDR2 SYDVKM. The CDR3 is 13 amino acids. The CDR3 spells CATHKSRNQPQHF. The DNA of the CDR3 is TGTGCCACCCACAAGTCCCGCAATCAGCCCCAGCATTTT.

This chain connects TRBV2 to TRBJ1-2, with 7 bases aligning to TRBD1. CDR3 size: 14 residues. J gave up 5 bases and V 4 bases, and 7 bases lay outside the gene matches. The germline gives CDR1 SNHLY, CDR2 FYNNEI. The chain's CDR3 is CASSVEGAGYGYTF. CDR3 DNA: TGTGCCAGCAGTGTGGAGGGGGCAGGTTATGGCTACACCTTC.

Comment on this clone: At one boundary the junction diverges from the germline segment, which might be a read error. The rearrangement links TRBV15 to TRBJ2-1; the match to TRBD2 covers 15 bases. CDR3 size: 16 residues. Germline CDR1 and CDR2: LNHNV and YYDKDF (reference sequence). CDR3 amino acids: CATSREGTSGGNEQFF. For the CDR3, the DNA is TGTGCCACCAGCCGAGAGGGGACTAGCGGGGGGAATGAGCAGTTCTTC.

This chain joins TRBV5-1 and TRBJ2-1, with TRBD2 identical over 8 bases. The CDR3 is made up of 14 amino acids. The germline CDR1 and CDR2 sequences are SGHRS and YFSETQ. V lost 4 bases and J lost 9; bases outside the gene matches: 9. For the CDR3, the DNA is TGCGCCAGCAGCGAACGGGGGGGCCAGAGTGAGCAGTTCTTC. As protein: CASSERGGQSEQFF.

This chain connects TRBV12-3 or TRBV12-4 to TRBJ1-6; D not resolved. The CDR3 loop spans 12 amino acids. V was trimmed by 6 bases and J by 5 bases, leaving 5 bases between them. The CDR3 reads CASSRNNSPLHF. The CDR3 coding sequence is TGTGCCAGCAGCAGAAATAATTCACCCCTCCACTTT.

This chain uses TRBV28 with TRBJ1-4; 8 bases fit TRBD1. The germline gives CDR1 MDHEN, CDR2 SYDVKM. V gave up 7 bases and J gave up 2 bases; unmatched junction bases: 15. The length of the CDR3 is 18 residues. The CDR3 sequence: CASNTRIGRGQTNEKLFF. In DNA form, the CDR3 reads TGTGCCAGCAACACTAGGATTGGCAGGGGGCAGACTAATGAAAAACTGTTTTTT.

The CDR3 sequence: CASSLGTGKYNEQFF. CDR3 DNA: TGTGCCAGCAGTTTAGGGACAGGGAAATACAATGAGCAGTTCTTC. This chain uses TRBV28 with TRBJ2-1; 9 nucleotides match TRBD1. V gave up 2 bases and J gave up 4 bases; unmatched junction bases: 3. The germline CDR1 and CDR2 sequences are MDHEN and SYDVKM. This CDR3 spans 15 amino acids.